This TCR beta chain was identified during a study of cytomegalovirus exposure and HLA in healthy donors. Germline V gives CDR1 SEHNR, CDR2 FQNEAQ (reference sequence). This CDR3 comprises 14 residues. After removal of 4 bases from V and 3 bases from J, the junction contained 4 bases not matched to a gene. Sequencing was performed with immunoSEQ multiplex PCR; in TCRdb, only in-frame clones are kept and a portion is missing. Of around 250,000 clones listed, around 90% are singletons. As regards this clone: What it binds is not known.

Study conclusions and caveats: Most TCR sequences were uncommon, yet certain public TCRs appeared in many donors. There were a few CMV-associated chains whose specificity for CMV antigens was confirmed in vitro.

Sequencing was done on a sample of PBMCs. The chain carries TRBV7-9 and TRBJ1-1, with 8 bases aligning to TRBD1. The TCR comes from a woman younger than 30 in good health and CMV-seronegative. CDR3 amino acids: CASSYGQGDTEAFF. Here the CDR3 DNA reads TGTGCCAGCAGCTACGGACAGGGAGACACTGAAGCTTTCTTT.